Listed below are T cell receptor beta chains from one sample, sequenced in a study of CD8 T cells in Susac syndrome. TCRdb redid the calling of the immunoSEQ multiplex PCR reads with MiXCR, one entry per CDR3 protein. This table holds 40,000 to 55,000 distinct CDR3 sequences, about 92% found once. Sequencing was carried out using CD8+ T cells from PBMCs. All receptors come from a human donor with multiple sclerosis. The CDR3 runs from the conserved cysteine through the conserved F or W. For some rows the clone size is stated as once, few or many, or as a class when expanded; others skip it.

clone_size,v_call,j_call,cdr3_length,cdr3_aa
NA,TRBV7-9,TRBJ2-2,18,CASTWIRTGIPNTGELFF
NA,TRBV20-1,TRBJ2-5,13,CSARPTGEETQYF
NA,TRBV27,TRBJ2-7,12,CATRTGPYEQYF
NA,TRBV4-3,TRBJ2-7,15,CASSPQTGGSYEQYF
NA,TRBV4-1,TRBJ2-5,17,CASSQGGLAGLSETQYF
NA,TRBV29-1,TRBJ1-2,12,CSVVVDRGGYTF
NA,TRBV13,TRBJ1-1,16,CASSVGGGMRGTEAFF
NA,TRBV7-8,TRBJ2-1,15,CASSLVDGAFNEQFF
NA,TRBV6-1,TRBJ1-2,14,CASRRTGGQYGYTF
NA,TRBV7-2,TRBJ2-1,14,CASSFLNRVDEQFF
NA,TRBV19,TRBJ2-5,14,CASSYRDNQETQYF
NA,TRBV12-3/TRBV12-4,TRBJ2-1,14,CASSSRTGANEQFF
NA,TRBV4-3,TRBJ2-6,19,CASSQEERGGGPGANVLTF
NA,TRBV12-3/TRBV12-4,TRBJ1-2,13,CASRPGQGNGYTF
NA,TRBV7-3,TRBJ2-1,15,CASSLGIPYYNEQFF
NA,TRBV20-1,TRBJ2-7,14,CSARDDGGGYEQYF
once,TRBV11-1,TRBJ2-1,13,CASSYGENNEQFF
NA,TRBV27,TRBJ1-4,15,CASSIGSGAGEKLFF
NA,TRBV29-1,TRBJ1-2,12,CSVEQEPYGYTF
NA,TRBV13,TRBJ1-1,11,CASSFSPEAFF
NA,TRBV27,TRBJ2-3,15,CASSSSTSSTDTQYF
NA,TRBV4-1,TRBJ1-2,15,CASSHYQGSGDGYTF
NA,TRBV15,TRBJ1-2,16,CATSRDKGRAALGYTF